A single T cell receptor beta chain is shown here with its context. Its antigen is currently unknown. On sorted subsets, replicate PCRs used roughly 220 ng DNA, or tens of thousands of T cell genomes. Profiling relied on immunoSEQ multiplex PCR, and the TCRdb table lists in-frame clones only, not all of them. The table lists 1,100,000 or so clones, approximately 80% of them singletons. This sample was taken from a study of shared clonotypes between healthy human individuals. The wider study: The study used three CD4 naive, three CD4 memory, two CD8 naive and one CD8 memory plate per donor. Regarding the study as a whole: In contrast to clonotypes shared by all four donors, non-shared clonotypes had lower generation probabilities. Approximately 4.5% was the fraction of naive CD4 clonotypes found shared across a few donors.

V gave up 3 bases and J gave up 4 bases, with 9 bases separating them. The germline CDR1 and CDR2 sequences are SEHNR and FQNEAQ (reference sequence). The CDR3 sequence is 14 residues long. This chain connects TRBV7-9 to TRBJ2-2; D is undetermined. The receptor was isolated from a man aged 18 to 30 in good health. Some clones in this sample may be carry-over from other donors' samples. Sample: memory CD4+ T cells from PBMCs. Subset indicated: CD45RA-negative fraction. CDR3 region: CASSLAFRTGELFF. CDR3 DNA sequence: TGTGCCAGCAGCTTGGCCTTCCGCACCGGGGAGCTGTTTTTT.